This T cell receptor beta chain was identified during a study of beta chain features in type 1 diabetes. Study results and caveats: A definitive answer on HLA type influencing TCRB rearrangement was not reached here. Type 1 diabetes patients had moderately but significantly shorter TCRB CDR3s in all four CD4+ subsets. In type 1 diabetes patients, VDJ junctions had fewer insertions; deletions at these junctions were more frequent. Over-representation of high TCR-expressing cells was a possible consequence of cDNA sequencing.

The CDR3 has 17 residues. Reverse transcribing all isolated RNA meant expressed TCRB transcripts were sequenced. The protocol was immunoSEQ multiplex PCR, while the TCRdb copy is restricted to in-frame clones and leaves out a portion. The table records hundreds of thousands of clones, 55% to 70% of them present only once. Concerning this clone itself: Its antigen is currently unknown.

The chain is built from TRBV21-1 and TRBJ2-7. TRBV21-1 is an annotated pseudogene. The sequence was obtained from a young man in good health. The sequenced sample consisted of naive CD4+ T cells from blood. The CDR3 DNA is TGTGCCAGCAGCAAAGACGAGGAGGGGACAAGAGGCAACGAGCAGTACTTC. Protein sequence: CASSKDEEGTRGNEQYF.